What follows is one T cell receptor (beta chain) and its context. Antigen unknown. The data originate from a study of cytomegalovirus exposure and HLA in healthy donors. There are 16 residues in the CDR3. Looked up from germline, CDR1 is SGHAT and CDR2 is FQNNGV. Trimming cost V 2 bases and J 0 bases; bases outside gene matches: 3. Primers for the PCR totalled 60 Vbeta and 13 Jbeta. In the study's own analysis: An analysis performed later counted about 80 million unique TCR beta chains (around 10 million of them shared). Sequenced by immunoSEQ multiplex PCR; TCRdb stores in-frame clones only, minus some. V and J calls and clone size are those listed in that table; D and trimming were worked out from the DNA. The table lists 130,000 or so clones, approximately 9% of them singletons, with about 7.5% in the top ten. Findings and limits, study-wide: As was reported, the classifier diagnosed cytomegalovirus status with high specificity and sensitivity. Three chains tied to CMV proved CMV antigen-specific in vitro.

This clonotype was sampled from a woman aged 35 to 49 in good health and CMV-seropositive. The genes are TRBV11-2 and TRBJ2-1; 8 bases match TRBD2. The specimen was PBMCs. CDR3 nucleotides: TGTGCCAGCAGCTTAAGTAGCGGGGACTCCTACAATGAGCAGTTCTTC. Protein: CASSLSSGDSYNEQFF.